These T cell receptor beta chains were read from a single sample in a study of T cell repertoires in cytomegalovirus infection. TCRdb used MiXCR to reprocess the reads, holding one entry per CDR3 protein. The data show some 350,000 distinct CDR3 sequences, with 15% to 20% seen just once and around 9.3% held by the top ten. Material: PBMCs. These receptors originate from a human donor in good health (CMV status not recorded). Some clones in this sample may be carry-over from other donors' samples. Each CDR3 is given with its conserved first and last residue. The D gene is left open where the match is weak. Not every row has a clone size; where given, it reads once, few, many or a size class.

>TRBJ2-1|.|TRBV6-1|.
CASRRFQGYNEQFF
TGTGCCAGCAGACGTTTCCAGGGGTACAATGAGCAGTTCTTC
>TRBJ1-1|few|TRBV10-3|.
CAIRGRGRENTEAFF
TGTGCCATCAGAGGGCGGGGGCGAGAGAACACTGAAGCTTTCTTT
>TRBJ2-7|few|TRBV2|.
CASWTQGGEQYF
TGTGCCAGCTGGACCCAGGGTGGTGAGCAGTACTTC
>TRBJ2-2|.|TRBV29-1|.
CSVERGWAGELFF
TGCAGCGTTGAAAGGGGTTGGGCCGGGGAGCTGTTTTTT
>TRBJ1-1|many|TRBV7-9|.
CASSFGAVNTEAFF
TGTGCCAGCAGCTTCGGGGCCGTGAACACTGAAGCTTTCTTT
>TRBJ2-3|few|TRBV20-1|.
CSARDHPGQKYF
TGCAGTGCTAGGGACCACCCGGGACAAAAGTATTTT
>TRBJ2-1|.|TRBV25-1|.
CASSESPDNEQFF
TGTGCCAGCAGTGAATCTCCAGACAATGAGCAGTTCTTC
>TRBJ2-7|many|TRBV6-6|.
CASSYSRGAGYEQYF
TGTGCCAGCAGTTACTCGAGGGGTGCGGGCTACGAGCAGTACTTC
>TRBJ1-2|.|TRBV19|TRBD1
CASKDSSGQGRGYGYTF
TGTGCCAGCAAGGACTCATCCGGACAGGGCAGGGGCTATGGCTACACCTTC
>TRBJ2-7|.|TRBV28|.
CASSLGAGWYEQYF
TGTGCCAGCAGTTTGGGGGCAGGGTGGTACGAGCAGTACTTC
>TRBJ2-5|many|TRBV7-8|.
CASSARGSPRRQETQYF
TGTGCCAGCAGCGCCCGGGGGTCGCCCCGTCGGCAAGAGACCCAGTACTTC